This record looks at one T cell receptor beta chain sequence and its context. Ophthalmopathy patients had moderate-to-severe active disease, CAS ≥3, NOSPECS ≥4, and disease duration under 3 months. The data were taken from a study of T cells in Graves' hyperthyroidism and ophthalmopathy. The CDR3 regions of TCR beta were amplified from RNA transcripts. A set of HTBI primers served as the primers for a first-round RT-PCR of the TCR CDR3. TCRdb reprocessed the multiplex PCR reads via MiXCR and lists one record per CDR3 protein. The top ten hold around a third of the sample, which has about 640,000 distinct CDR3 sequences, 20% to 25% seen once. Sequenced: blood. The receptor's source is a young man with Graves' ophthalmopathy.

CDR3 in amino acids: CASSSEGYNSPLHF. CDR3 nucleotide sequence: TGTGCCAGCAGTTCCGAGGGATATAATTCACCCCTCCACTTT. The chain combines TRBV28 with TRBJ1-6; D is uncertain. The CDR3 has 14 amino acids. Germline assignment: CDR1 MDHEN and CDR2 SYDVKM. V lost 4 bases to trimming and J lost 4 bases, with 8 bases between them.